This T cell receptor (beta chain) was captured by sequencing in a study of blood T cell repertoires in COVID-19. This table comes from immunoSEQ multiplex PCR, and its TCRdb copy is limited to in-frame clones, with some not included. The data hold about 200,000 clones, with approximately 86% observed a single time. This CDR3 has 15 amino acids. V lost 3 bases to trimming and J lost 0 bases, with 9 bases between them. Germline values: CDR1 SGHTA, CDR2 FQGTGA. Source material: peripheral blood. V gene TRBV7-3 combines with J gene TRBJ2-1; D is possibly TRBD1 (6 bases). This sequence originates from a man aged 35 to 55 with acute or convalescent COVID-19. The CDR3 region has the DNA TGTGCCAGCAGCTTGGGCAGGGGCTCCTACAATGAGCAGTTCTTC. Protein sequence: CASSLGRGSYNEQFF.